A selection of T cell receptor beta chains follows, all from one sample in a study of blood T cell repertoires in COVID-19. Assay: immunoSEQ multiplex PCR; the TCRdb copy retains only in-frame clones and omits some. The sample lists 280,000 or so clones, around 91% seen once, with approximately 12% in the top ten. The specimen was peripheral blood. Every receptor here comes from a woman aged 55 to 70 with acute or convalescent COVID-19. CDR3s include the opening cysteine and the closing phenylalanine or tryptophan. D genes are given only for firm matches. The size of a clone is reported for some rows only, either as once, few or many, or as a class for expanded clones.

d_call: .
j_call: TRBJ2-7
clone_size: .
v_call: TRBV7-9
cdr3_aa: CASTYGSHEQYF
cdr3_nt: TGTGCCAGCACCTACGGGTCCCACGAGCAGTACTTC

d_call: TRBD2
j_call: TRBJ2-2
clone_size: .
v_call: TRBV10-3
cdr3_aa: CAISGRAGLGNTGELFF
cdr3_nt: TGTGCCATCAGTGGCAGAGCGGGGTTAGGAAACACCGGGGAGCTGTTTTTT

d_call: TRBD1
j_call: TRBJ2-5
clone_size: once
v_call: TRBV5-5
cdr3_aa: CASSFWTGQLQETQYF
cdr3_nt: TGTGCCAGCAGCTTCTGGACAGGCCAACTCCAAGAGACCCAGTACTTC

d_call: TRBD1
j_call: TRBJ2-3
clone_size: .
v_call: TRBV27
cdr3_aa: CASSVTRDRGRDTQYF
cdr3_nt: TGTGCCAGCAGTGTTACACGGGACAGGGGGCGGGATACGCAGTATTTT

d_call: TRBD1
j_call: TRBJ1-2
clone_size: .
v_call: TRBV5-4
cdr3_aa: CASSQTGGYGYTF
cdr3_nt: TGTGCCAGCAGCCAAACAGGGGGCTATGGCTACACCTTC

d_call: TRBD2
j_call: TRBJ2-3
clone_size: .
v_call: TRBV29-1
cdr3_aa: CSADGILATDTDTQYF
cdr3_nt: TGCAGCGCCGACGGTATACTAGCGACCGACACAGATACGCAGTATTTT

d_call: TRBD2
j_call: TRBJ2-1
clone_size: .
v_call: TRBV28
cdr3_aa: CASSGLAVSFSQQFF
cdr3_nt: TGTGCCAGCAGTGGACTAGCGGTTTCCTTCTCGCAGCAGTTCTTC

d_call: TRBD2
j_call: TRBJ2-1
clone_size: .
v_call: TRBV10-3
cdr3_aa: CAISGLAGENNEQFF
cdr3_nt: TGTGCCATCAGTGGACTAGCGGGGGAGAACAATGAGCAGTTCTTC

d_call: TRBD1
j_call: TRBJ1-3
clone_size: .
v_call: TRBV19
cdr3_aa: CASIPRDSLNTIYF
cdr3_nt: TGTGCCAGTATCCCTCGGGACAGCCTAAACACCATATATTTT

d_call: .
j_call: TRBJ1-4
clone_size: .
v_call: TRBV28
cdr3_aa: CASSIRQIFLSTNEKLFF
cdr3_nt: TGTGCCAGCAGTATCCGACAGATCTTCCTTTCAACTAATGAAAAACTGTTTTTT

d_call: .
j_call: TRBJ2-2
clone_size: .
v_call: TRBV18
cdr3_aa: CASSPNGPGELFF
cdr3_nt: TGTGCCAGCTCACCGAATGGGCCCGGGGAGCTGTTTTTT

d_call: .
j_call: TRBJ2-2
clone_size: .
v_call: TRBV2
cdr3_aa: CASRTRGQNTGELFF
cdr3_nt: TGTGCCAGCAGGACACGGGGACAGAACACCGGGGAGCTGTTTTTT

d_call: .
j_call: TRBJ2-5
clone_size: once
v_call: TRBV19
cdr3_aa: CASSITRRETQYF
cdr3_nt: TGTGCCAGTAGTATAACGAGGCGAGAGACCCAGTACTTC

d_call: .
j_call: TRBJ2-6
clone_size: .
v_call: TRBV28
cdr3_aa: CASSSGSSGANVLTF
cdr3_nt: TGTGCCAGCAGTTCAGGCAGCTCTGGGGCCAACGTCCTGACTTTC

d_call: .
j_call: TRBJ1-4
clone_size: .
v_call: TRBV28
cdr3_aa: CASSPGGFREKLFF
cdr3_nt: TGTGCCAGCAGTCCGGGAGGGTTTCGGGAAAAACTGTTTTTT

d_call: .
j_call: TRBJ2-7
clone_size: .
v_call: TRBV4-3
cdr3_aa: CASSQVRSSYEQYF
cdr3_nt: TGCGCCAGCAGCCAAGTTAGGAGCTCCTACGAGCAGTACTTC

d_call: TRBD1
j_call: TRBJ2-7
clone_size: .
v_call: TRBV19
cdr3_aa: CASSILGTGGLNEQYF
cdr3_nt: TGTGCCAGTAGTATACTCGGGACAGGGGGATTGAACGAGCAGTACTTC

d_call: .
j_call: TRBJ1-2
clone_size: .
v_call: TRBV6-5
cdr3_aa: CASSYFGGAYGYTF
cdr3_nt: TGTGCCAGCAGTTACTTTGGGGGGGCGTATGGCTACACCTTC

d_call: TRBD2
j_call: TRBJ2-1
clone_size: .
v_call: TRBV6-1
cdr3_aa: CASSERGRSGNEQFF
cdr3_nt: TGTGCCAGCAGTGAACGCGGGAGGTCTGGCAATGAGCAGTTCTTC

d_call: .
j_call: TRBJ2-5
clone_size: .
v_call: TRBV6-2/TRBV6-3
cdr3_aa: CASSAGRVQETQYF
cdr3_nt: TGTGCCAGCAGCGCGGGCCGGGTCCAAGAGACCCAGTACTTC

d_call: TRBD1
j_call: TRBJ1-1
clone_size: .
v_call: TRBV2
cdr3_aa: CASTRWTGGLGTEAFF
cdr3_nt: TGTGCCAGCACTCGTTGGACAGGGGGCTTGGGAACTGAAGCTTTCTTT

d_call: .
j_call: TRBJ1-4
clone_size: few
v_call: TRBV28
cdr3_aa: CASSLRGGRGNEKLFF
cdr3_nt: TGTGCCAGCAGTTTAAGGGGGGGACGGGGGAATGAAAAACTGTTTTTT

d_call: TRBD2
j_call: TRBJ2-1
clone_size: .
v_call: TRBV18
cdr3_aa: CASSPRALAGVYNEQFF
cdr3_nt: TGTGCCAGCTCACCACGGGCTCTAGCGGGGGTCTACAATGAGCAGTTCTTC

d_call: .
j_call: TRBJ1-3
clone_size: .
v_call: TRBV9
cdr3_aa: CASSVGGTGNTIYF
cdr3_nt: TGTGCCAGCAGCGTAGGCGGGACTGGAAACACCATATATTTT

d_call: TRBD1
j_call: TRBJ1-1
clone_size: .
v_call: TRBV11-2
cdr3_aa: CASSLEAGTGHTEAFF
cdr3_nt: TGTGCCAGCAGCTTAGAGGCCGGGACAGGACACACTGAAGCTTTCTTT

d_call: .
j_call: TRBJ1-4
clone_size: .
v_call: TRBV19
cdr3_aa: CASTPWGDEKLFF
cdr3_nt: TGTGCCAGTACCCCATGGGGAGATGAAAAACTGTTTTTT

d_call: TRBD1
j_call: TRBJ1-2
clone_size: .
v_call: TRBV4-3
cdr3_aa: CASSQVGDRGLGYTF
cdr3_nt: TGCGCCAGCAGCCAAGTAGGGGACAGGGGACTTGGCTACACCTTC

d_call: TRBD1
j_call: TRBJ2-1
clone_size: .
v_call: TRBV18
cdr3_aa: CASSPTGGNEQFF
cdr3_nt: TGTGCCAGCTCTCCGACAGGGGGCAATGAGCAGTTCTTC

d_call: TRBD1
j_call: TRBJ2-1
clone_size: .
v_call: TRBV5-5
cdr3_aa: CASSLAGQGVTNEQFF
cdr3_nt: TGTGCCAGCAGCTTGGCGGGACAGGGGGTAACAAATGAGCAGTTCTTC

d_call: .
j_call: TRBJ2-6
clone_size: once
v_call: TRBV27
cdr3_aa: CASSFGGQLAGANVLTF
cdr3_nt: TGTGCCAGCAGTTTCGGGGGACAGCTCGCAGGGGCCAACGTCCTGACTTTC

d_call: TRBD1
j_call: TRBJ1-4
clone_size: .
v_call: TRBV6-6
cdr3_aa: CASRRGTGDEKLFF
cdr3_nt: TGTGCCAGCAGAAGGGGGACAGGGGACGAAAAACTGTTTTTT

d_call: .
j_call: TRBJ2-3
clone_size: .
v_call: TRBV28
cdr3_aa: CASSRGFTSTDTQYF
cdr3_nt: TGTGCCAGCAGTCGGGGTTTTACTAGCACAGATACGCAGTATTTT

d_call: .
j_call: TRBJ2-2
clone_size: .
v_call: TRBV18
cdr3_aa: CASSPRNRNTGELFF
cdr3_nt: TGTGCCAGCTCACCCAGGAATAGGAACACCGGGGAGCTGTTTTTT

d_call: .
j_call: TRBJ2-7
clone_size: .
v_call: TRBV19
cdr3_aa: CASSFRRGYEQYF
cdr3_nt: TGTGCCAGTAGTTTCCGGAGGGGTTACGAGCAGTACTTC

d_call: .
j_call: TRBJ1-4
clone_size: .
v_call: TRBV28
cdr3_aa: CASSPQTEDEKLFF
cdr3_nt: TGTGCCAGCAGTCCTCAGACGGAGGATGAAAAACTGTTTTTT

d_call: TRBD1
j_call: TRBJ1-6
clone_size: .
v_call: TRBV19
cdr3_aa: CASSLGQVDSAPLHF
cdr3_nt: TGTGCCAGTAGTCTTGGACAGGTCGATAGCGCACCCCTCCACTTT

d_call: TRBD1
j_call: TRBJ1-1
clone_size: .
v_call: TRBV19
cdr3_aa: CASSSRTGIGTTEAFF
cdr3_nt: TGTGCCAGTAGTAGCCGGACAGGGATTGGAACCACTGAAGCTTTCTTT

d_call: TRBD2
j_call: TRBJ2-1
clone_size: .
v_call: TRBV5-6
cdr3_aa: CASSLGGGGISNEQFF
cdr3_nt: TGTGCCAGCAGCTTGGGTGGGGGAGGGATCTCGAATGAGCAGTTCTTC

d_call: .
j_call: TRBJ2-2
clone_size: once
v_call: TRBV7-9
cdr3_aa: CASSLEAKTGELFF
cdr3_nt: TGTGCCAGCAGCTTAGAAGCAAAGACCGGGGAGCTGTTTTTT

d_call: .
j_call: TRBJ1-1
clone_size: .
v_call: TRBV6-4
cdr3_aa: CASSVSLQTEAFF
cdr3_nt: TGTGCCAGCAGTGTGAGTCTACAGACTGAAGCTTTCTTT

d_call: .
j_call: TRBJ2-7
clone_size: .
v_call: TRBV12-3/TRBV12-4
cdr3_aa: CASSLIDYEQYF
cdr3_nt: TGTGCCAGCAGTTTGATAGACTACGAGCAGTACTTC

d_call: .
j_call: TRBJ1-3
clone_size: .
v_call: TRBV12-3/TRBV12-4
cdr3_aa: CASSLDRGNTIYF
cdr3_nt: TGTGCCAGCAGTTTGGACAGAGGAAACACCATATATTTT

d_call: .
j_call: TRBJ1-2
clone_size: .
v_call: TRBV6-1
cdr3_aa: CASSENPGMRGYTF
cdr3_nt: TGTGCCAGCAGTGAAAATCCGGGTATGCGGGGCTACACCTTC

d_call: .
j_call: TRBJ2-2
clone_size: .
v_call: TRBV19
cdr3_aa: CASSIGGARAGELFF
cdr3_nt: TGTGCCAGTAGTATCGGAGGGGCCCGGGCCGGGGAGCTGTTTTTT

d_call: TRBD2
j_call: TRBJ2-7
clone_size: .
v_call: TRBV6-2/TRBV6-3
cdr3_aa: CASSTGLAGTNEQYF
cdr3_nt: TGTGCCAGCAGTACTGGACTAGCGGGAACGAACGAGCAGTACTTC

d_call: .
j_call: TRBJ2-2
clone_size: .
v_call: TRBV4-1
cdr3_aa: CASSQQESGELFF
cdr3_nt: TGCGCCAGCAGCCAACAGGAATCTGGGGAGCTGTTTTTT

d_call: .
j_call: TRBJ1-1
clone_size: .
v_call: TRBV10-3
cdr3_aa: CAISGGSGTEAFF
cdr3_nt: TGTGCCATCAGTGGGGGCTCGGGCACTGAAGCTTTCTTT

d_call: .
j_call: TRBJ1-1
clone_size: .
v_call: TRBV5-1
cdr3_aa: CASTEGSDTEAFF
cdr3_nt: TGCGCCAGCACGGAGGGTTCAGACACTGAAGCTTTCTTT

d_call: TRBD1
j_call: TRBJ2-2
clone_size: .
v_call: TRBV9
cdr3_aa: CASSARGSSTGELFF
cdr3_nt: TGTGCCAGCAGCGCCAGGGGGAGCAGCACCGGGGAGCTGTTTTTT

d_call: TRBD1
j_call: TRBJ1-1
clone_size: .
v_call: TRBV29-1
cdr3_aa: CSVERQGGTEAFF
cdr3_nt: TGCAGCGTTGAAAGACAGGGGGGCACTGAAGCTTTCTTT

d_call: .
j_call: TRBJ2-1
clone_size: .
v_call: TRBV15
cdr3_aa: CATSRDREVWNEQFF
cdr3_nt: TGTGCCACCAGCAGAGACAGGGAAGTTTGGAATGAGCAGTTCTTC

d_call: TRBD2
j_call: TRBJ2-7
clone_size: .
v_call: TRBV3-1/TRBV3-2
cdr3_aa: CASSPSGTYEQYF
cdr3_nt: TGTGCCAGCAGCCCGAGCGGGACCTACGAGCAGTACTTC

d_call: TRBD2
j_call: TRBJ2-3
clone_size: .
v_call: TRBV6-1
cdr3_aa: CASSARLAGLTDTQYF
cdr3_nt: TGTGCCAGCAGTGCCCGACTAGCGGGTCTCACAGATACGCAGTATTTT

d_call: .
j_call: TRBJ2-7
clone_size: .
v_call: TRBV27
cdr3_aa: CASSRTGGDVQYF
cdr3_nt: TGTGCCAGCAGTCGTACGGGGGGCGACGTGCAGTACTTC

d_call: .
j_call: TRBJ1-1
clone_size: .
v_call: TRBV11-2
cdr3_aa: CASSLEGGNTEAFF
cdr3_nt: TGTGCCAGCAGCCTAGAAGGGGGGAACACTGAAGCTTTCTTT

d_call: .
j_call: TRBJ2-1
clone_size: .
v_call: TRBV3-1/TRBV3-2
cdr3_aa: CASSQGGKRYEQFF
cdr3_nt: TGTGCCAGCAGCCAAGGTGGCAAGCGGTATGAGCAGTTCTTC

d_call: .
j_call: TRBJ1-1
clone_size: .
v_call: TRBV9
cdr3_aa: CASSQGQTNTEAFF
cdr3_nt: TGTGCCAGCAGCCAAGGACAGACGAACACTGAAGCTTTCTTT

d_call: .
j_call: TRBJ1-4
clone_size: .
v_call: TRBV24-1
cdr3_aa: CATSDYTEGEKLFF
cdr3_nt: TGTGCCACCAGTGATTATACGGAGGGTGAAAAACTGTTTTTT